This TCR beta chain comes out of a study of human T cells and chemical hapten exposure (dated by TCRdb to the early 2020s). General notes on the study: For sensitization, 2% DPC in acetone was applied to a 2 cm by 2 cm area of upper inner arm skin. Patients additionally received weekly therapeutic DPC doses to the scalp throughout the approximately 22-week study period. Patch testing on the upper back used Finn chambers containing 0.01% DPC, with scoring done after 6 days according to International Contact Dermatitis Research Group standards. Most of the patients in the cohort were female, and the cohort covered alopecia areata with under or over 50% scalp involvement, alopecia totalis and alopecia universalis. The libraries were sequenced as a pool, and the TCR yield per sample differed mostly because of small variations in library volumes within the pool. The study tracked peripheral blood TCR repertoire changes in vivo during primary and secondary sensitization to the hapten diphenylcyclopropenone (DPC) in alopecia patients. Blood was sampled from patients pre-sensitization (week 0) and at 2, 6 and about 24 weeks after DPC sensitization. For TCR sequencing, blood came from 25 to 35 alopecia patients at anywhere from one to four time points (pre-sensitization, 2, 6 and 24 weeks). Findings and caveats that apply to the study as a whole: Compared with pre-sensitization or healthy control sets, expanded TCRs formed significantly more large CDR3 similarity clusters, which is consistent with antigen-driven responses. The number of PT1 expanded TCRs positively correlated with patch test score, significant at thresholds 8, 16 and 32 but not 4. After repeated subsampling, changes were observed in the strength of the expansion versus patch-test correlation and in the threshold at which the correlation became significant. DPC sensitization did not change how many TCRs were above 1 in 1000 frequency, and no evidence was found of alterations in global repertoire structure. All patients had alopecia, a presumed autoimmune disease, so their immune response might differ from that of healthy individuals.

Reading the label with the study, this specimen's time point is: patch test 1, 2 weeks after DPC sensitization. Read against the paper, the sample's treatment or condition label means: therapeutic diphenylcyclopropenone sensitization with weekly scalp DPC. At every patch-test visit, the blood draw took place before the patch test was put on. To be eligible, patients had to be aged 18 to 70, diagnosed with alopecia and judged suitable for DPC therapy, while pregnant patients were excluded. Total RNA was extracted from unfractionated whole blood that had been collected in Tempus Blood RNA tubes. Libraries were made using RACE. Instrument used: NextSeq 500. Library preparation attached unique molecular identifiers to individual cDNA molecules for quantitative, reproducible TCR counting. Each blood RNA sample was used to sequence both TCR alpha and TCR beta chains. The authors' analysis ran thus. The median number of TCRs per sample was roughly 94,000, ranging from about 23,224 to 750,000. The Decombinator software suite was used to annotate V, J and CDR3 in the TCR reads. For the PS versus PT1 abundance plots, all samples were subsampled to the same number of TCRs (28,000). TCRs were defined as expanded if absent before sensitization and observed at least eight times at the 2-week time point. The public reads were run again by TCRdb, first through fastp at Q25 and then through MiXCR, and only productive beta chains were kept. Rows are combined by CDR3 protein, so each entry shows the most common genes and DNA. Here the V and J calls rest on TCRdb's processing, not on the authors' analysis. The sample table shows roughly 120,000 distinct CDR3 sequences, and around 13% are seen once. In total, the top ten clones hold 0.92% of the sample.

This clonotype was picked up many times. Its antigen is not yet known. No base quality information exists; no much larger clone differs at one position. The sample consisted of whole blood, taken in connection with sensitization to the hapten diphenylcyclopropenone (DPC). This receptor was identified in a man between 18 and 35 years old with alopecia areata. Some clones in this sample may be carry-over from other donors' samples.

The DNA sequence follows: TGTGCCAGCAGCTTCACAGCTGGAGAGACCCAGTACTTC. Its translation is CASSFTAGETQYF. This receptor chain uses TRBV11-3 and TRBJ2-5, with an unclear D gene assignment. There are 13 amino acids in the CDR3, from cysteine to phenylalanine inclusive. Only the CDR3 portion is preserved as DNA: 39 bases, with reading frame beginning at the first base. V was cut back by 3 bases and J by 4 bases, leaving a gap of 9 bases between them. The germline V gene gives CDR1 as SGHNT and CDR2 as YENEEA.